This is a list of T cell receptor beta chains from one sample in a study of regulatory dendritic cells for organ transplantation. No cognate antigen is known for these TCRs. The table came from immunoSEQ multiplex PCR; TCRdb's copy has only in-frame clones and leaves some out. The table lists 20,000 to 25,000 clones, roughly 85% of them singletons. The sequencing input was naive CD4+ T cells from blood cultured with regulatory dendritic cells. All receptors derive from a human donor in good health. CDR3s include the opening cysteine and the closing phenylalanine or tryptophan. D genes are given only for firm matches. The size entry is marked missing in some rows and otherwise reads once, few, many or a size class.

CDR3 protein: CASSRGRDSNEQFF
CDR3 DNA: TGTGCCAGCAGCCGAGGCAGGGACAGCAATGAGCAGTTCTTC
V gene: TRBV7-2
D gene: TRBD1
clone size: NA
J gene: TRBJ2-1

CDR3 protein: CASSLGLLNSGANVLTF
CDR3 DNA: TGTGCCAGTAGTCTCGGACTGCTAAACTCTGGGGCCAACGTCCTGACTTTC
V gene: TRBV19
D gene: NA
clone size: NA
J gene: TRBJ2-6

CDR3 protein: CASSKEPGPNEQFF
CDR3 DNA: TGTGCCAGCAGCAAAGAGCCAGGCCCCAATGAGCAGTTCTTC
V gene: TRBV21-1
D gene: NA
clone size: NA
J gene: TRBJ2-1

CDR3 protein: CASTEDRDQETQYF
CDR3 DNA: TGTGCCAGTACAGAGGACAGGGACCAAGAGACCCAGTACTTC
V gene: TRBV19
D gene: TRBD1
clone size: NA
J gene: TRBJ2-5

CDR3 protein: CSARIKETQYF
CDR3 DNA: TGCAGTGCTCGAATCAAAGAGACCCAGTACTTC
V gene: TRBV20-1
D gene: NA
clone size: NA
J gene: TRBJ2-5

CDR3 protein: CASSSLDTQYF
CDR3 DNA: TGTGCCAGTAGTTCCCTTGATACGCAGTATTTT
V gene: TRBV19
D gene: NA
clone size: NA
J gene: TRBJ2-3

CDR3 protein: CASSYSGYSGGYTF
CDR3 DNA: TGTGCCAGCAGTTACTCGGGGTATTCAGGAGGCTACACCTTC
V gene: TRBV6-6
D gene: NA
clone size: NA
J gene: TRBJ1-2

CDR3 protein: CASSLREVPGANVLTF
CDR3 DNA: TGTGCCAGCAGCTTACGTGAGGTCCCCGGGGCCAACGTCCTGACTTTC
V gene: TRBV7-9
D gene: NA
clone size: NA
J gene: TRBJ2-6

CDR3 protein: CASSAGVTANYGYTF
CDR3 DNA: TGTGCCAGCTCGGCAGGGGTCACCGCTAACTATGGCTACACCTTC
V gene: TRBV18
D gene: NA
clone size: NA
J gene: TRBJ1-2

CDR3 protein: CASSPAGLAGGNNEQFF
CDR3 DNA: TGTGCCAGCAGCCCGGCGGGACTAGCGGGGGGTAACAATGAGCAGTTCTTC
V gene: TRBV7-3
D gene: TRBD2
clone size: NA
J gene: TRBJ2-1

CDR3 protein: CASSLLPSEAFF
CDR3 DNA: TGTGCCAGCAGTCTTTTACCTAGTGAAGCTTTCTTT
V gene: TRBV7-9
D gene: NA
clone size: few
J gene: TRBJ1-1

CDR3 protein: CASSRRGGGLGTDTQYF
CDR3 DNA: TGCGCCAGCAGCCGGCGGGGAGGTGGGTTGGGCACAGATACGCAGTATTTT
V gene: TRBV5-1
D gene: NA
clone size: NA
J gene: TRBJ2-3

CDR3 protein: CASSVRWPTGGKSGYTF
CDR3 DNA: TGTGCCAGCAGTGTCAGGTGGCCGACAGGGGGCAAGAGTGGCTACACCTTC
V gene: TRBV2
D gene: TRBD1
clone size: NA
J gene: TRBJ1-2

CDR3 protein: CASSYGGYSNQPQHF
CDR3 DNA: TGTGCCAGTAGTTACGGCGGGTATAGCAATCAGCCCCAGCATTTT
V gene: TRBV19
D gene: NA
clone size: NA
J gene: TRBJ1-5

CDR3 protein: CASSPKVGGGRETQYF
CDR3 DNA: TGCGCCAGCAGCCCCAAAGTAGGCGGGGGGCGAGAGACCCAGTACTTC
V gene: TRBV4-1
D gene: TRBD2
clone size: NA
J gene: TRBJ2-5

CDR3 protein: CASSPGLAGSFPRTDTQYF
CDR3 DNA: TGTGCCAGCAGCCCCGGACTAGCGGGGTCGTTTCCGAGGACAGATACGCAGTATTTT
V gene: TRBV7-3
D gene: TRBD2
clone size: NA
J gene: TRBJ2-3

CDR3 protein: CSAPATDTQYF
CDR3 DNA: TGCAGTGCTCCGGCGACAGATACGCAGTATTTT
V gene: TRBV20-1
D gene: NA
clone size: NA
J gene: TRBJ2-3

CDR3 protein: CASSISGVGTDTQYF
CDR3 DNA: TGTGCCAGTAGTATTTCAGGGGTTGGCACAGATACGCAGTATTTT
V gene: TRBV19
D gene: NA
clone size: NA
J gene: TRBJ2-3

CDR3 protein: CASSQESNRHTEAFF
CDR3 DNA: TGTGCCAGCAGCCAAGAGTCCAACCGACACACTGAAGCTTTCTTT
V gene: TRBV4-2
D gene: NA
clone size: NA
J gene: TRBJ1-1

CDR3 protein: CAWTMTGGNSPLHF
CDR3 DNA: TGTGCCTGGACCATGACAGGGGGCAATTCACCCCTCCACTTT
V gene: TRBV30
D gene: TRBD1
clone size: NA
J gene: TRBJ1-6

CDR3 protein: CASSLGRSYEQYF
CDR3 DNA: TGTGCCAGCAGTCTGGGTCGTAGCTACGAGCAGTACTTC
V gene: TRBV7-2
D gene: NA
clone size: NA
J gene: TRBJ2-7

CDR3 protein: CASSPPGGYEQYF
CDR3 DNA: TGTGCCAGCTCACCACCAGGGGGCTACGAGCAGTACTTC
V gene: TRBV18
D gene: NA
clone size: NA
J gene: TRBJ2-7

CDR3 protein: CASSLAAGQETQYF
CDR3 DNA: TGTGCCAGCAGCTTGGCAGCTGGCCAAGAGACCCAGTACTTC
V gene: TRBV5-6
D gene: NA
clone size: NA
J gene: TRBJ2-5

CDR3 protein: CASSRYSGDYGYTF
CDR3 DNA: TGTGCCAGCAGCAGATACTCGGGCGACTATGGCTACACCTTC
V gene: TRBV6-5
D gene: NA
clone size: NA
J gene: TRBJ1-2

CDR3 protein: CASRESNTGELFF
CDR3 DNA: TGTGCCAGCAGGGAATCGAACACCGGGGAGCTGTTTTTT
V gene: TRBV28
D gene: NA
clone size: NA
J gene: TRBJ2-2

CDR3 protein: CASSLVGPQETQYF
CDR3 DNA: TGTGCCAGCAGCTTAGTTGGGCCCCAAGAGACCCAGTACTTC
V gene: TRBV7-8
D gene: NA
clone size: NA
J gene: TRBJ2-5

CDR3 protein: CASTRRGYKEKLFF
CDR3 DNA: TGTGCCAGCACCCGGAGGGGTTACAAGGAAAAACTGTTTTTT
V gene: TRBV6-4
D gene: NA
clone size: few
J gene: TRBJ1-4

CDR3 protein: CASSFELAGYNEQFF
CDR3 DNA: TGTGCCAGCAGTTTTGAACTAGCGGGTTACAATGAGCAGTTCTTC
V gene: TRBV28
D gene: TRBD2
clone size: once
J gene: TRBJ2-1

CDR3 protein: CASSLYGGSGNTIYF
CDR3 DNA: TGTGCCAGCAGCTTATATGGAGGCTCTGGAAACACCATATATTTT
V gene: TRBV11-2
D gene: NA
clone size: medium-sized
J gene: TRBJ1-3

CDR3 protein: CASSLDTIQETQYF
CDR3 DNA: TGTGCCAGCAGCTTAGATACTATTCAAGAGACCCAGTACTTC
V gene: TRBV7-9
D gene: NA
clone size: NA
J gene: TRBJ2-5

CDR3 protein: CAWKASRYNEQFF
CDR3 DNA: TGTGCCTGGAAGGCTAGCCGATACAATGAGCAGTTCTTC
V gene: TRBV30
D gene: NA
clone size: few
J gene: TRBJ2-1

CDR3 protein: CATSRGTGSWNTIYF
CDR3 DNA: TGTGCCACCAGCAGAGGGACAGGGTCCTGGAACACCATATATTTT
V gene: TRBV15
D gene: TRBD1
clone size: few
J gene: TRBJ1-3

CDR3 protein: CASSMLGQGSNEQFF
CDR3 DNA: TGTGCCAGCTCAATGCTGGGACAGGGATCCAATGAGCAGTTCTTC
V gene: TRBV18
D gene: TRBD1
clone size: NA
J gene: TRBJ2-1

CDR3 protein: CASSWGTANSPLHF
CDR3 DNA: TGTGCCAGCAGCTGGGGGACAGCTAATTCACCCCTCCACTTT
V gene: TRBV11-2
D gene: TRBD1
clone size: NA
J gene: TRBJ1-6

CDR3 protein: CASSLFIFGLADYNEQFF
CDR3 DNA: TGTGCCAGCAGTTTATTTATCTTTGGACTAGCGGACTACAATGAGCAGTTCTTC
V gene: TRBV28
D gene: TRBD2
clone size: NA
J gene: TRBJ2-1

CDR3 protein: CASSLGTASNEKLFF
CDR3 DNA: TGCGCCAGCAGCTTGGGGACAGCCAGTAATGAAAAACTGTTTTTT
V gene: TRBV5-1
D gene: NA
clone size: NA
J gene: TRBJ1-4

CDR3 protein: CASSYTDEKLFF
CDR3 DNA: TGTGCCAGCAGTTACACGGATGAAAAACTGTTTTTT
V gene: TRBV6-6
D gene: NA
clone size: NA
J gene: TRBJ1-4

CDR3 protein: CASSYSTEKQYF
CDR3 DNA: TGTGCCAGCAGTTACTCGACCGAAAAGCAGTACTTC
V gene: TRBV6-5
D gene: NA
clone size: NA
J gene: TRBJ2-7

CDR3 protein: CASSPEGGRLSEQYF
CDR3 DNA: TGTGCCAGCAGCCCAGAAGGGGGACGTTTGTCCGAGCAGTACTTC
V gene: TRBV11-3
D gene: NA
clone size: NA
J gene: TRBJ2-7

CDR3 protein: CASSALQGNGNTIYF
CDR3 DNA: TGTGCCAGCAGCGCACTACAGGGGAATGGAAACACCATATATTTT
V gene: TRBV11-2
D gene: TRBD1
clone size: NA
J gene: TRBJ1-3

CDR3 protein: CASSLGRKSPGDTQYF
CDR3 DNA: TGTGCCAGCAGTTTGGGGCGGAAGTCCCCCGGGGATACGCAGTATTTT
V gene: TRBV28
D gene: NA
clone size: NA
J gene: TRBJ2-3

CDR3 protein: CSAQGQGAGEQYF
CDR3 DNA: TGCAGCGCCCAAGGACAGGGGGCGGGAGAGCAGTACTTC
V gene: TRBV29-1
D gene: TRBD1
clone size: NA
J gene: TRBJ2-7

CDR3 protein: CSVDRWGQGAVNEQFF
CDR3 DNA: TGCAGCGTTGACAGGTGGGGGCAGGGGGCGGTTAATGAGCAGTTCTTC
V gene: TRBV29-1
D gene: TRBD1
clone size: NA
J gene: TRBJ2-1

CDR3 protein: CASRLTYEQYF
CDR3 DNA: TGCGCCAGCAGATTGACCTACGAGCAGTACTTC
V gene: TRBV5-1
D gene: NA
clone size: once
J gene: TRBJ2-7

CDR3 protein: CASSPDSNQPQHF
CDR3 DNA: TGTGCCAGCTCACCCGACAGCAATCAGCCCCAGCATTTT
V gene: TRBV18
D gene: NA
clone size: NA
J gene: TRBJ1-5

CDR3 protein: CASSEVGLATDNSPLHF
CDR3 DNA: TGTGCCAGCAGTGAAGTCGGGCTGGCAACTGATAATTCACCCCTCCACTTT
V gene: TRBV6-1
D gene: NA
clone size: once
J gene: TRBJ1-6